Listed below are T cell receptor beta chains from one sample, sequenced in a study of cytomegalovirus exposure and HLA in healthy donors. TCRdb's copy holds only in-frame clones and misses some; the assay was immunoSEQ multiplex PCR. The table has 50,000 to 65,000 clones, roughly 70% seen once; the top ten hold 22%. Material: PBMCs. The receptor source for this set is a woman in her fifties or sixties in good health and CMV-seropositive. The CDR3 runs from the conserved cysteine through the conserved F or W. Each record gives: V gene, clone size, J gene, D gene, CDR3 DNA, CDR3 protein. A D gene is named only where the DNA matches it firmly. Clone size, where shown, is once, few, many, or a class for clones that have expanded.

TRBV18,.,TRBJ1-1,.,TGTGCCAGCTCACCCCCCGGGGGGACGGGTTGGGGTGAAGCTTTCTTT,CASSPPGGTGWGEAFF
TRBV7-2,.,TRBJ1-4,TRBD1,TGTGCCAGCAGCTCGCCGGGACAGGGGGCGCGAAGGGAAAAACTGTTTTTT,CASSSPGQGARREKLFF
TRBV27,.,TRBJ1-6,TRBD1,TGTGCCAGCAGTCTTCGGCCCCCTACAGGGGTGGTAGTACCCCTCCACTTT,CASSLRPPTGVVVPLHF
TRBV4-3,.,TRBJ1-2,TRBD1,TGCGCCAGCAGCCGCCGGGACAGGGGGCTGGAAGGCTACACCTTC,CASSRRDRGLEGYTF
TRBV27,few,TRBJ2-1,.,TGTGCCAGCAGTTTAAGGGGCGGCTCCTACAATGAGCAGTTCTTC,CASSLRGGSYNEQFF
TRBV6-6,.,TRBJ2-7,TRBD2,TGTGCCAGCAGAGCCTCGGGAGGAGCGTCCGAGCAGTACTTC,CASRASGGASEQYF
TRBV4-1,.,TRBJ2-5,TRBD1,TGCGCCAGCAGCCAACAAGACAGGGGAGGGACCCAGTACTTC,CASSQQDRGGTQYF
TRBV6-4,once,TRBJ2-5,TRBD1,TGTGCCAGCAGGAACAGGGGTAGGGACCAAGAGACCCAGTACTTC,CASRNRGRDQETQYF
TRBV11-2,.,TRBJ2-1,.,TGTGCCAGCAGCTTAACACAGCCCTACAATGAGCAGTTCTTC,CASSLTQPYNEQFF
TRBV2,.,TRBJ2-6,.,TGTGCCAGCACACCCCAAGCGGCCCGCTCTGGGGCCAACGTCCTGACTTTC,CASTPQAARSGANVLTF
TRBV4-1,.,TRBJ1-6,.,TGCGCCAGCAGCCATGATCACAGTTCCTCCTATAATTCACCCCTCCACTTT,CASSHDHSSSYNSPLHF
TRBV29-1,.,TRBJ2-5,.,TGCAGCGTTGAATTCTCGACAGACTTAGAGACCCAGTACTTC,CSVEFSTDLETQYF
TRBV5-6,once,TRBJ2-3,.,TGTGCCAGCAGCTTGTGGTCAACCCTAGAGTATTTT,CASSLWSTLEYF
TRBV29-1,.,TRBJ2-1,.,TGCAGCGTTGATGACGGACACTCGGTCCAATTCTTC,CSVDDGHSVQFF
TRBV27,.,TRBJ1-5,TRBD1,TGTGCCAGCAGTTTATCCAGGGGGCATCAGCCCCAGCATTTT,CASSLSRGHQPQHF
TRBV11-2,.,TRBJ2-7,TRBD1,TGTGCCAGCAGCTCCCACCTCGGTCGAGGGACAGGGCTCTACGAGCAGTACTTC,CASSSHLGRGTGLYEQYF
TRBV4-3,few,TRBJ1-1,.,TGCGCCAGCAGCCAGGCGGGCACTGAAGCTTTCTTT,CASSQAGTEAFF
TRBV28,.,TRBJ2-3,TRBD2,TGTGCCAGCATGATCCTTTCTAGCGGAGGCACAGATACGCAGTATTTT,CASMILSSGGTDTQYF
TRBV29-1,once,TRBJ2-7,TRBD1,TGCAGCGCCCAGACAGGGGGAATGCGCGAGCAGTACTTC,CSAQTGGMREQYF
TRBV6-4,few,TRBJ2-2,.,TGTGCCAGCAGTGTGCGACAGGAGGCCGGGGAGCTGTTTTTT,CASSVRQEAGELFF
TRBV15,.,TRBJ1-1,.,TGTGCCTCAACCTACTCCAGGGTGAACACTGAAGCTTTCTTT,CASTYSRVNTEAFF
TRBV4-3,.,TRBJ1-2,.,TGCGCCAGCAGCCAAGAGGGGGGGCTAGGCTATGGCTACACCTTC,CASSQEGGLGYGYTF
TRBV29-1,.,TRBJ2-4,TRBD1,TGCAGCGTTGGTACCGGGACAGGGGACAACATTCAGTACTTC,CSVGTGTGDNIQYF
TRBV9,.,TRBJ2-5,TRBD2,TGTGCCAGCAGCTCAAGCGGGGGGTTAGGGGAGACCCAGTACTTC,CASSSSGGLGETQYF
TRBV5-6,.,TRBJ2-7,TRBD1,TGTGCCAGCAGCTGGAGGGGACAGGCCTACGAGCAGTACTTC,CASSWRGQAYEQYF
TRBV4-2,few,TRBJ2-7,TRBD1,TGTGCCAGCAGCCAAGAGGGACAGGGGGGACTCTACGAGCAGTACTTC,CASSQEGQGGLYEQYF
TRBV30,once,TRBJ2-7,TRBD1,TGTGCCTTTTCCCGGGACAGGGGGCAACGCGAGCAGTACTTC,CAFSRDRGQREQYF
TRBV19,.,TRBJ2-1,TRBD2,TGTGCCAGTAGGGCCTCAACTAGCGATGAGCAGTTCTTC,CASRASTSDEQFF
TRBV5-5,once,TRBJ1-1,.,TGTGCCAGCAGCGTAGGACAGTCAAACACTGAAGCTTTCTTT,CASSVGQSNTEAFF
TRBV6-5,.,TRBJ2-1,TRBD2,TGTGCCACTTCTAGCGGCAGACCCAATGAGCAGTTCTTC,CATSSGRPNEQFF
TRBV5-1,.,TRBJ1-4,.,TGCGCCAGCAGATCACAGGAGCGCCCTAATGAAAAACTGTTTTTT,CASRSQERPNEKLFF
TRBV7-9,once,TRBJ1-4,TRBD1,TGTGCCAGCAGCTTAGTGGACAGGGAATGGGTAAAACTGTTTTTT,CASSLVDREWVKLFF
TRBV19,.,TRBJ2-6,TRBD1,TGTGCCAGTAGGCCCGCCGGGACAGCACTCTCTGGGGCCAACGTCCTGACTTTC,CASRPAGTALSGANVLTF
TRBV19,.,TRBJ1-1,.,TGTGCCAGTTCTCAAGGGGCCACTGAAGCTTTCTTT,CASSQGATEAFF
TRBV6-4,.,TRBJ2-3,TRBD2,TGTGCCACCCCGGGGGAGGGTTCTACAGATACGCAGTATTTT,CATPGEGSTDTQYF
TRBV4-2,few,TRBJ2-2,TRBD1,TGTGCCAGCAAAGGCTTGGACAGGGGGTACGACACCGGGGAGCTGTTTTTT,CASKGLDRGYDTGELFF
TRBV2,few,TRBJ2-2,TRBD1,TGTGCCAGCTTTACAGGGGTGGCCGGGGAGCTGTTTTTT,CASFTGVAGELFF
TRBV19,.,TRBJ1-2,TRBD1,TGTGCCAGTAGTCTTCGACAGGGCAGTGGCTACACCTTC,CASSLRQGSGYTF
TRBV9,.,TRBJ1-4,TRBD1,TGTGCCAGCAGCACCAGACAGGGACGTAATGAAAAACTGTTTTTT,CASSTRQGRNEKLFF
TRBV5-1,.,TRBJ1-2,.,TGCGCCAGCAGCTTGGGGAACACAGGGAACTATGGCTACACCTTC,CASSLGNTGNYGYTF
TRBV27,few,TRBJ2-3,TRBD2,TGTGCCAGCAGTTCCCTAGCGGGGCACACAGATACGCAGTATTTT,CASSSLAGHTDTQYF
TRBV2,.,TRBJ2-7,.,TGTGCCAGCAGTCTAAACGGCTACGAGCAGTACTTC,CASSLNGYEQYF
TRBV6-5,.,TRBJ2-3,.,TGTGCCAGCACTGACATTGGGAGATACGCGCAGTATTTT,CASTDIGRYAQYF
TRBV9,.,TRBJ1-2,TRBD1,TGTGCCAGCAGCCTCAACAGGGGACTCTTCACTCCTAACTATGGCTACACCTTC,CASSLNRGLFTPNYGYTF
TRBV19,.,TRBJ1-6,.,TGTGCCAGTAGTATCAACACCGGACAGTGGTCAGGCTCACCCCTCCACTTT,CASSINTGQWSGSPLHF
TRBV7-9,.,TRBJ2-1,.,TGTGCCAGCAGCCCCGACCCACGGGCTCGGGGGGCCTCCTACAATGAGCAGTTCTTC,CASSPDPRARGASYNEQFF
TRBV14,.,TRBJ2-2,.,TGTGCCAGCAGCGACACAAACACCGGGGAGCTGTTTTTT,CASSDTNTGELFF
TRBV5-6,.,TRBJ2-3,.,TGTGCCAGCAGCTTGTATAGCGGAATTTACACAGATACGCAGTATTTT,CASSLYSGIYTDTQYF
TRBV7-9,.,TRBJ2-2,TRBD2,TGTGCCAGCACCGAGACTAGCGGCGCGAACACCGGGGAGCTGTTTTTT,CASTETSGANTGELFF
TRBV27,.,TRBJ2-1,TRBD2,TGTGCCAGCAGTAGGGCTAGCGGGGGGCGGAATGAGCAGTTCTTC,CASSRASGGRNEQFF
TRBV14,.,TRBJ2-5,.,TGTGCCAGCAGCCAAGATCGTTCAGGGGAAGAGACCCAGTACTTC,CASSQDRSGEETQYF
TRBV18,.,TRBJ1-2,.,TGTGCCAGCTCACCAGGACAGCTCTATGGCTACACCTTC,CASSPGQLYGYTF